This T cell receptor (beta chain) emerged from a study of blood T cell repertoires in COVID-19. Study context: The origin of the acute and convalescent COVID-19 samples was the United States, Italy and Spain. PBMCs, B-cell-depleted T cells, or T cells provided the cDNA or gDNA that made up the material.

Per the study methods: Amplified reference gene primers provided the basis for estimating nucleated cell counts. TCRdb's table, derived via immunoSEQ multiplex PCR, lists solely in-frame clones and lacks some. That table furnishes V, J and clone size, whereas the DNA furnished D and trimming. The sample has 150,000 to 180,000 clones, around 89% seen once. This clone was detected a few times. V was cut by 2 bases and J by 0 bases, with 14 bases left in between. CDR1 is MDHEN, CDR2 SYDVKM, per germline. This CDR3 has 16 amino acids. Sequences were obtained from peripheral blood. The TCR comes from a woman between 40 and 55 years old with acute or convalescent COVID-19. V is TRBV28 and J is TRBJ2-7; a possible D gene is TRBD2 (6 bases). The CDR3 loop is CASSLAPDGSSYEQYF. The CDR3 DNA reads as TGTGCCAGCAGTTTAGCCCCCGACGGGAGCTCCTACGAGCAGTACTTC.